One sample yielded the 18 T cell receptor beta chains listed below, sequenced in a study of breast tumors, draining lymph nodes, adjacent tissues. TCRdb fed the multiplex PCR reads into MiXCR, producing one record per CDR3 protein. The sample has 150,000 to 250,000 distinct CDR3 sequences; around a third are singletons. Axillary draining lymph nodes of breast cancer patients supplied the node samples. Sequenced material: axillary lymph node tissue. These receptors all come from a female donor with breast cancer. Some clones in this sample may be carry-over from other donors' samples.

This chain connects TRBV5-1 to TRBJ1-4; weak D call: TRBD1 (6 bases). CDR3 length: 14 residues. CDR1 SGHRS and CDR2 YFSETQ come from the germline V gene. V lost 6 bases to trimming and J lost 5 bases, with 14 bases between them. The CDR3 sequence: CASNPGGLNEKLFF. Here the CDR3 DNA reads TGCGCCAGCAACCCCGGGGGCCTCAATGAAAAACTGTTTTTT.

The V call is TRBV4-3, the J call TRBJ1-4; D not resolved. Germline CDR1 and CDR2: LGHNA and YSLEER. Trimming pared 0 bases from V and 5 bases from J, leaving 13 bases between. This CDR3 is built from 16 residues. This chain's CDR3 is CASSQDGSGLNEKLFF. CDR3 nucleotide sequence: TGCGCCAGCAGCCAAGACGGGTCAGGCCTAAATGAAAAACTGTTTTTT.

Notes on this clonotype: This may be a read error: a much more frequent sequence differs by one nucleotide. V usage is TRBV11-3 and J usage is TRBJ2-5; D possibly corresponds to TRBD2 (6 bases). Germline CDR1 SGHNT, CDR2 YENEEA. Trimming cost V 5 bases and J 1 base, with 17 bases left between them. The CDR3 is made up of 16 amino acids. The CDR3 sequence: CASSHARGAAQETQYF. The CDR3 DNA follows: TGTGCCAGCAGCCATGCCCGCGGGGCGGCCCAAGAGACCCAGTACTTC.

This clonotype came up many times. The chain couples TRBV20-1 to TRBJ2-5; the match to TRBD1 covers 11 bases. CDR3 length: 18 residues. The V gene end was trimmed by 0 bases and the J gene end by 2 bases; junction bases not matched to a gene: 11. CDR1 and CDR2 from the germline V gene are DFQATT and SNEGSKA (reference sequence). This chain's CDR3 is CSARERTGGRVGQETQYF. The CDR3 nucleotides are TGCAGTGCTAGAGAAAGGACAGGGGGCCGGGTGGGGCAAGAGACCCAGTACTTC.

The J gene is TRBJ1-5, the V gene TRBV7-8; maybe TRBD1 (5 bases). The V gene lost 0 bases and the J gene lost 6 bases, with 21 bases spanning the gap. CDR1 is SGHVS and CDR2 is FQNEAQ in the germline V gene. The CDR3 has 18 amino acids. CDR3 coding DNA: TGTGCCAGCAGCTTAGCCGGTGGGGCCAGCTCTCTTCTTCAGCCCCAGCATTTT. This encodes CASSLAGGASSLLQPQHF.

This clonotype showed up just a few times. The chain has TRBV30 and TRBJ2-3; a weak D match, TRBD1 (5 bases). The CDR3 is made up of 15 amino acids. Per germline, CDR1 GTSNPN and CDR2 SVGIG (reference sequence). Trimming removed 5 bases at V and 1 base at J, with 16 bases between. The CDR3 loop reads CAWDGAGIRTDTQYF. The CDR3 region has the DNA TGTGCCTGGGACGGAGCAGGGATTCGCACAGATACGCAGTATTTT.

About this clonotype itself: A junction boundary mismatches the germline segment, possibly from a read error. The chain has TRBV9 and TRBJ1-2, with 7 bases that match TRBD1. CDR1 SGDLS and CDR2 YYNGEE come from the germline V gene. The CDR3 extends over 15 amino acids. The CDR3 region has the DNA TGTGCCAGCAGCGTAGAGGCAGGGGGGGCCTATGGCTCCACCTTC. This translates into CASSVEAGGAYGSTF.

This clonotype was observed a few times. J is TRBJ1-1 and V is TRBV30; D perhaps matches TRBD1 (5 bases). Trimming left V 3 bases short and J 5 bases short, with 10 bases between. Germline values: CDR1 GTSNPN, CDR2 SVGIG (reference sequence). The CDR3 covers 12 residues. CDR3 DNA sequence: TGTGCCTGGAGCTGGGGGAGGACTGAAGCTTTCTTT. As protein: CAWSWGRTEAFF.

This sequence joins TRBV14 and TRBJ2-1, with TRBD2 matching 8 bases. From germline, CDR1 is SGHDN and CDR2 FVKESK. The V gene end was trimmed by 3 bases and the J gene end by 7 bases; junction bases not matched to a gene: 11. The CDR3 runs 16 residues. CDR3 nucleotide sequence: TGTGCCAGCAGCCATCCGAGTAGCGGGATGGGGAATGAGCAGTTCTTC. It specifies CASSHPSSGMGNEQFF.

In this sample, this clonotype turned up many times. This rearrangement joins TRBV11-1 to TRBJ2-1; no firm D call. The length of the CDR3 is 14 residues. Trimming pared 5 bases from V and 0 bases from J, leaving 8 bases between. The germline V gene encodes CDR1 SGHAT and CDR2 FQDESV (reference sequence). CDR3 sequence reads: CASSPTTSYNEQFF. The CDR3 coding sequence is TGTGCCAGCAGCCCAACCACCTCCTACAATGAGCAGTTCTTC. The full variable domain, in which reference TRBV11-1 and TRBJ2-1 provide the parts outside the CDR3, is EAEVAQSPRYKITEKSQAVAFWCDPISGHATLYWYRQILGQGPELLVQFQDESVVDDSQLPKDRFSAERLKGVDSTLKIQPAELGDSAMYLCASSPTTSYNEQFFGPGTRLTVL.

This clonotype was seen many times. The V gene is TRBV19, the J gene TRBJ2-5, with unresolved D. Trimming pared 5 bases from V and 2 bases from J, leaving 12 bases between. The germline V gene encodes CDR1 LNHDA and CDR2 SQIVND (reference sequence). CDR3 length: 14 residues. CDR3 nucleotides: TGTGCCAGTAGTTCCCTGGACCTTCAAGAGACCCAGTACTTC. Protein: CASSSLDLQETQYF.

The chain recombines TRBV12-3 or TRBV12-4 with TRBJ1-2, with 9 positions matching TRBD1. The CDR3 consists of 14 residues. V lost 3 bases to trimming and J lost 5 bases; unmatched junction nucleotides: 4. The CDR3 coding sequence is TGTGCCAGCAGTTTCACAGGGGGCAGTTATGGCTACACCTTC. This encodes CASSFTGGSYGYTF.

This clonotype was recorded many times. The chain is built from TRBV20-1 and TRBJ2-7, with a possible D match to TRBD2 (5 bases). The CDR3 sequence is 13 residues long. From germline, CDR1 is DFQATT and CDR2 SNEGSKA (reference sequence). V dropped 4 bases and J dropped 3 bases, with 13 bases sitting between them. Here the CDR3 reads CSANEGSYYEQYF. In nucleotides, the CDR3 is TGCAGTGCTAATGAGGGAAGTTACTACGAGCAGTACTTC.

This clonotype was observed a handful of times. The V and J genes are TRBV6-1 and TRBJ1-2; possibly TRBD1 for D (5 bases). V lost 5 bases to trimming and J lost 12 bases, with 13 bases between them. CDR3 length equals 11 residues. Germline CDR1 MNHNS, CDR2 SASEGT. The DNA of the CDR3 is TGTGCCAGCAGTCACAGGACACGAAACACCTTC. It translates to CASSHRTRNTF.

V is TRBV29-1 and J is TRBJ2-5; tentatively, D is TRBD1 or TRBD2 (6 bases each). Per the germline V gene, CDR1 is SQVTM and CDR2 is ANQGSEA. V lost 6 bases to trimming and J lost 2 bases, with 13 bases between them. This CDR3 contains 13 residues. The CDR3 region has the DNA TGCAGCGTGAATGGGGGGCTACAAGAGACCCAGTACTTC. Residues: CSVNGGLQETQYF.

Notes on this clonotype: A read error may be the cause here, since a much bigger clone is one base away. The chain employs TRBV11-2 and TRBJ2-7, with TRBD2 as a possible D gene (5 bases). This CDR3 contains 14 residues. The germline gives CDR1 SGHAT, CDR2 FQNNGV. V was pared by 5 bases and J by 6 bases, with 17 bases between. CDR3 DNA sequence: TGTGCCAGCAGCCCCGTAGGTAGCGCGCCCGAGCAGTACTTC. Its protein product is CASSPVGSAPEQYF. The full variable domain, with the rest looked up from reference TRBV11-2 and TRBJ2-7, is EAGVAQSPRYKIIEKRQSVAFWCNPISGHATLYWYQQILGQGPKLLIQFQNNGVVDDSQLPKDRFSAERLKGVDSTLKIQPAKLEDSAVYLCASSPVGSAPEQYFGPGTRLTVT.

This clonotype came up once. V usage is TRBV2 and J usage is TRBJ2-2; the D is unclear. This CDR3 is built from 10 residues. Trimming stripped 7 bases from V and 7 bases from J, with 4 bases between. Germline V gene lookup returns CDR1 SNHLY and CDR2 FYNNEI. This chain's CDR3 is CASTYGELFF. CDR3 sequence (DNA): TGTGCCAGCACCTACGGGGAGCTGTTTTTT.

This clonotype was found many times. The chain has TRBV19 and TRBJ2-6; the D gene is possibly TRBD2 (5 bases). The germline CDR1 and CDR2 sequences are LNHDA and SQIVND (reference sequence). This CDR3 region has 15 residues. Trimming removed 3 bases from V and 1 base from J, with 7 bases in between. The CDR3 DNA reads TGTGCCAGTAGTATTGGAGGTTCTGGGGCCAACGTCCTGACTTTC. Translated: CASSIGGSGANVLTF. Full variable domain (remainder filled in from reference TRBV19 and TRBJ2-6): DGGITQSPKYLFRKEGQNVTLSCEQNLNHDAMYWYRQDPGQGLRLIYYSQIVNDFQKGDIAEGYSVSREKKESFPLTVTSAQKNPTAFYLCASSIGGSGANVLTFGAGSRLTVL.